This is a list of T cell receptor beta chains from one sample in a study of cytomegalovirus exposure and HLA in healthy donors. Repertoires were generated with immunoSEQ multiplex PCR, while TCRdb's copy carries only in-frame clones and drops some. The table lists 130,000 or so clones. The sequencing input was PBMCs. Receptors originate from a woman in her sixties or seventies in good health and CMV-seronegative. CDR3s include the opening cysteine and the closing phenylalanine or tryptophan.

v_call: TRBV5-1; cdr3_aa: CASSSGTGVDEQYF
v_call: TRBV28; cdr3_aa: CASSLEGGPSRETQYF
v_call: TRBV5-1; cdr3_aa: CASSQMPRDSGNTIYF
v_call: TRBV28; cdr3_aa: CASSRTGRLITEAFF
v_call: TRBV19; cdr3_aa: CASRSGTSTDTQYF
v_call: TRBV27; cdr3_aa: CASSYDRGHQPQHF
v_call: TRBV28; cdr3_aa: CASSFTPRIPTYEQYF
v_call: TRBV2; cdr3_aa: CASSEGQINTEAFF
v_call: TRBV28; cdr3_aa: CASSLVQLEAFF
v_call: TRBV28; cdr3_aa: CASSDGHHYGYTF
v_call: TRBV6-1; cdr3_aa: CASSETGTTQFF
v_call: TRBV29-1; cdr3_aa: CSGRRMNTEAFF
v_call: TRBV29-1; cdr3_aa: CSVVLAGTNYGYTF
v_call: TRBV28; cdr3_aa: CASRLRDYGYTF
v_call: TRBV7-9; cdr3_aa: CASSLGRSGGTDTQYF
v_call: TRBV6-6; cdr3_aa: CATLGGTENEKLFF
v_call: TRBV6-1; cdr3_aa: CASSVSGYEQYF
v_call: TRBV7-7; cdr3_aa: CASSRRGDTTQYF
v_call: TRBV27; cdr3_aa: CASSQSERGGYTF
v_call: TRBV7-8; cdr3_aa: CASSPRQGLGEKLFF
v_call: TRBV29-1; cdr3_aa: CSVEDQGNTEAFF
v_call: TRBV2; cdr3_aa: CASSAQGRDEQFF
v_call: TRBV6-6; cdr3_aa: CASSSLSDTQYF
v_call: TRBV19; cdr3_aa: CASKTGQGPNYGYTF
v_call: TRBV28; cdr3_aa: CASSPSGRSTDTQYF
v_call: TRBV6-1; cdr3_aa: CASRRFTEAFF
v_call: TRBV6-5; cdr3_aa: CASSDGFVGNTIYF
v_call: TRBV28; cdr3_aa: CASSFRLVGETQYF
v_call: TRBV27; cdr3_aa: CASKTDTLIPYEQYF
v_call: TRBV7-9; cdr3_aa: CASSLEGSGYTF
v_call: TRBV7-8; cdr3_aa: CASSGGNSGNTIYF
v_call: TRBV5-6; cdr3_aa: CATGQGNYGYTF
v_call: TRBV30; cdr3_aa: CAWAFKEDRVGAGANVLTF
v_call: TRBV5-5; cdr3_aa: CASSMGLATTYEQYF
v_call: TRBV5-1; cdr3_aa: CASSLWGGGYGYTF
v_call: TRBV5-7; cdr3_aa: CASSSSSPDRRKQFF
v_call: TRBV7-6; cdr3_aa: CASSIRGSNTEAFF
v_call: TRBV5-1; cdr3_aa: CASSLDGANTEAFF
v_call: TRBV11-2; cdr3_aa: CASSLEGSGGYEQYF
v_call: TRBV5-6; cdr3_aa: CASSLGDNNQPQHF
v_call: TRBV7-2; cdr3_aa: CASSPGTGFLGYTF
v_call: TRBV5-1; cdr3_aa: CASSYNPLTGGNYNEQFF
v_call: TRBV7-3; cdr3_aa: CASSLNPLASTGELFF
v_call: TRBV28; cdr3_aa: CASSTGQNTEAFF
v_call: TRBV5-1; cdr3_aa: CASRSDTHSNQPQHF